This TCR beta chain was retrieved from a study of T cells in Graves' hyperthyroidism and ophthalmopathy. The germline V gene has CDR1 ENHRY and CDR2 SYGVKD. The CDR3 extends over 12 amino acids. Study-wide points: Most clonotypes that expanded in the thyroid above 0.001 also showed up in blood.

On this clonotype: Its antigen is still unknown. The junction and the germline gene differ at one end; a read error may be behind it.

Amplification of TCR beta CDR3 regions was performed using RNA transcripts as template. The HTBI set primed first-round TCR CDR3 RT-PCR. From the multiplex PCR reads, TCRdb called clonotypes with MiXCR, one entry per CDR3 protein. The sample includes roughly 500,000 distinct CDR3 sequences, about 45% of them seen just once. Sample: peripheral blood or thyroid tissue (not recorded which). The genes are TRBV10-3 and TRBJ2-7, with 7 bases that match TRBD1. The origin of this receptor is an adult woman with Graves' disease, either hyperthyroidism or ophthalmopathy (not recorded which). CDR3: CVTGTELYEQYF. Written as DNA, the CDR3 is TGCGTAACCGGGACAGAGCTCTACGAGCAGTACTTC.